This TCR beta chain derives from a study of cytomegalovirus exposure and HLA in healthy donors. Study results and caveats: Later on, an analysis showed TCR association rates differing by HLA locus, with DRB1 the most and HLA-C the fewest. Later analysis reportedly placed an Asian-associated ancestry cluster below the approximately 680-donor mean in N-insertions.

The V end lost 9 bases, the J end lost 4 bases, and 17 bases lay between the germline ends. CDR3 length: 14 residues. Germline CDR1 is ENHRY and CDR2 is SYGVKD. In regard to this clone: Its antigen is not known.

Primers: 60 Vbeta forward and 13 Jbeta reverse. TCRdb's copy holds only in-frame clones and misses some; the assay was immunoSEQ multiplex PCR. Here the sample table reports approximately 50,000 clones. The sequence was obtained from a man younger than 30 in good health and CMV-seropositive. Sequencing was carried out using PBMCs. The rearrangement joins TRBV10-3 to TRBJ2-3, with a weak D call TRBD1 (7 bases). CDR3 protein: CAISSGGGADTQYF. CDR3 bases: TGTGCCATTTCCTCAGGGGGAGGCGCAGATACGCAGTATTTT.